These 22 T cell receptor beta chains originate from one sample sequenced in a study. Tregs were sorted as CD4+CD25+CD127-/low cells. TCRdb re-derived calls from the 5' RACE reads in MiXCR, one entry per CDR3 protein. The sample has around 55,000 distinct CDR3 sequences, 20% to 25% seen once. The material sequenced was tumor-infiltrating Tregs sorted from the breast tumor. The receptors originated from a female donor with breast cancer.

The V and J genes are TRBV7-2 and TRBJ2-7; 16 bases match TRBD2. This CDR3 spans 15 amino acids. Losses at the gene ends were 5 bases for V and 2 bases for J; bases not matched to a gene: 0. Germline CDR1 and CDR2: SGHTA and FQGNSA. The CDR3 reads CASSGTSGRAYEQYF. The CDR3 nucleotides are TGTGCCAGCAGCGGGACTAGCGGGAGGGCCTACGAGCAGTACTTC.

In this sample, this clonotype turned up a few times. This chain joins TRBV4-3 and TRBJ2-7; D call uncertain. Deletions cut 0 bases from V and 2 bases from J, with 14 bases between. Germline CDR1 LGHNA, CDR2 YSLEER. The CDR3 loop spans 16 amino acids. Written as DNA, the CDR3 is TGCGCCAGCAGCCAAGAGGTCGGAAACACACCCTACGAGCAGTACTTC. This encodes CASSQEVGNTPYEQYF.

This clonotype has a count of ten or more. The chain combines TRBV7-2 with TRBJ2-5, with D hard to call. The germline V gene has CDR1 SGHTA and CDR2 FQGNSA. Trimming cost V 1 base and J 5 bases, with 11 bases left between them. The CDR3 has 14 residues. The CDR3: CASSLGSVRETQYF. For the CDR3, the DNA is TGTGCCAGCAGCTTAGGGTCGGTCCGGGAGACCCAGTACTTC.

This clonotype appeared many times. The CDR3 spells CASSRTTNNGEKLFF. The CDR3 bases are TGTGCCAGCAGCAGAACCACAAACAACGGGGAAAAACTGTTTTTT. The chain couples TRBV9 to TRBJ1-4; D is undetermined. Trimming left V 4 bases short and J 8 bases short, with 18 bases between. Germline V gene lookup returns CDR1 SGDLS and CDR2 YYNGEE. This CDR3 has 15 residues.

This chain joins TRBV6-2 or TRBV6-3 and TRBJ2-1, with TRBD2 matching 12 bases. With 6 bases clipped from V and 2 bases from J, the junction kept 2 bases outside the gene matches. The CDR3 contains 15 residues. Germline V gene data show CDR1 as MNHEY and CDR2 as SVGEGT. The CDR3: CASRRTSGAYNEQFF. The CDR3 DNA reads as TGTGCCAGCAGGCGGACTAGCGGGGCCTACAATGAGCAGTTCTTC.

This clonotype was seen a handful of times. The rearrangement joins TRBV20-1 to TRBJ2-3, with D unresolved. The CDR3 extends over 13 amino acids. Germline assignment: CDR1 DFQATT and CDR2 SNEGSKA (reference sequence). V was shortened by 3 bases and J by 2 bases, with 9 bases between the two germline ends. The CDR3, as DNA: TGCAGTGCTAGGGACGGCTTCACAGATACGCAGTATTTT. It codes for CSARDGFTDTQYF.

The CDR3 DNA reads TGCGCCAGCAGGAGAGGGGCTGCCCGCTCTGGGGCCAACGTCCTGACTTTC. The encoded protein is CASRRGAARSGANVLTF. The rearrangement uses TRBV5-1 and TRBJ2-6; either TRBD1 or TRBD2 may supply D (5 bases each). V was clipped by 5 bases and J by 0 bases, with 15 bases between them. Germline CDR1 is SGHRS and CDR2 is YFSETQ. CDR3 length equals 17 residues.

This clonotype was counted between two and nine times. The chain employs TRBV6-1 and TRBJ2-2; possibly TRBD1 for D (5 bases). Germline V gene data show CDR1 as MNHNS and CDR2 as SASEGT. Trimming cost V 3 bases and J 5 bases, with 10 bases left between them. The CDR3 runs 14 residues. In DNA, the CDR3 is TGTGCCAGCAGTGACATGCAGGGAACCGGGGAGCTGTTTTTT. The encoded protein is CASSDMQGTGELFF.

This clonotype was seen only a few times. The chain is built from TRBV12-3 or TRBV12-4 and TRBJ2-7; either TRBD1 or TRBD2 may fit D (6 bases each). Trimming removed 6 bases from V and 3 bases from J, with 18 bases in between. CDR3 length equals 15 residues. CDR3 DNA: TGTGCCAGCAGCAAATATCGGGGGCCATACTACGAGCAGTACTTC. Translated: CASSKYRGPYYEQYF.

The V call is TRBV2, the J call TRBJ2-5; D perhaps matches TRBD2 (6 bases). Germline V CDR1 and CDR2: SNHLY, FYNNEI. This CDR3 has 15 residues. Trimming stripped 2 bases from V and 4 bases from J, with 14 bases between. The CDR3 region is CASSEFGGIGETQYF. For the CDR3, the DNA is TGTGCCAGCAGTGAATTTGGCGGGATAGGAGAGACCCAGTACTTC.

The CDR3 nucleotides are TGTGCCAGCCGGCGAGATAGCGATGAGCAGTTCTTC. Its translation is CASRRDSDEQFF. The chain links TRBV2 to TRBJ2-1; D is possibly TRBD2 (5 bases). The V gene's germline CDR1 is SNHLY and CDR2 FYNNEI. The V end was cut by 8 bases, the J end by 8 bases, with 13 bases between. CDR3 length: 12 amino acids. Looking up the rest from reference TRBV2 and TRBJ2-1 gives the full variable domain: EPEVTQTPSHQVTQMGQEVILRCVPISNHLYFYWYRQILGQKVEFLVSFYNNEISEKSEIFDDQFSVERPDGSNFTLKIRSTKLEDSAMYFCASRRDSDEQFFGPGTRLTVL.

There are many counts of this clonotype. V usage is TRBV7-2 and J usage is TRBJ2-5; no clear D gene. The germline V gene encodes CDR1 SGHTA and CDR2 FQGNSA. Trimming took off 5 bases at V and 4 bases at J, with 14 bases between the two ends. The CDR3 runs to 14 residues. CDR3 region: CASSTLYNSETQYF. CDR3 nucleotides: TGTGCCAGCAGCACACTATACAACTCAGAGACCCAGTACTTC.

This clonotype was observed a few times. The rearrangement joins TRBV11-2 to TRBJ2-2; TRBD1 aligns across 7 bases. The junction had 6 bases not matched to a gene; V was cut back by 3 bases and J by 5 bases. The CDR3 is 15 amino acids. The germline V gene encodes CDR1 SGHAT and CDR2 FQNNGV. The CDR3 reads CASSLFGTATGELFF. The CDR3 DNA is TGTGCCAGCAGCTTGTTTGGGACAGCTACCGGGGAGCTGTTTTTT.

The rearrangement links TRBV7-8 to TRBJ1-4, with 9 bases matching TRBD1. This CDR3 region has 17 residues. V lost 5 bases to trimming and J lost 7 bases; unmatched junction nucleotides: 14. Germline assignment: CDR1 SGHVS and CDR2 FQNEAQ. This chain's CDR3 is CASSPVPGQGGAEKLFF. CDR3 DNA sequence: TGTGCCAGCAGCCCCGTCCCGGGACAGGGTGGTGCTGAAAAACTGTTTTTT.

The chain couples TRBV10-2 to TRBJ2-5; 9 nucleotides match TRBD2. J gave up 4 bases and V 4 bases, and 10 bases lay outside the gene matches. The CDR3 runs to 16 residues. Germline CDR1 reads WSHSY; CDR2 reads SAAADI. CDR3 residues: CASSALSGSGVETQYF. CDR3 DNA: TGCGCCAGCAGTGCCCTTAGCGGGAGCGGGGTAGAGACCCAGTACTTC.

The table lists this clonotype with a few counts. The chain couples TRBV7-3 to TRBJ2-7; D could derive from TRBD1 or TRBD2 (5 bases each). The CDR3 extends over 14 amino acids. Germline V CDR1 and CDR2: SGHTA, FQGTGA. The ends were cut back, 6 bases at V and 0 bases at J, with 12 bases in the middle. CDR3 protein: CASRPGTVSYEQYF. CDR3 in DNA: TGTGCCAGCAGACCCGGGACGGTCTCCTACGAGCAGTACTTC.

This clonotype was counted a few times. This chain links TRBV6-1 with TRBJ2-1; D is possibly TRBD1 or TRBD2 (5 bases each). The germline V gene has CDR1 MNHNS and CDR2 SASEGT. V was shortened by 6 bases and J by 2 bases, with 20 bases between the two germline ends. CDR3 size: 17 residues. CDR3 nucleotide sequence: TGTGCCAGCAGGAGGGGCCGGGCGGCGGAAACCTACAATGAGCAGTTCTTC. Translating gives CASRRGRAAETYNEQFF.

This clonotype was picked up a small number of times. V usage is TRBV5-1 and J usage is TRBJ2-7; D gene ambiguous. The CDR3 length is 13 residues. Trimming cost V 1 base and J 2 bases, with 7 bases left between them. Germline loops: CDR1 SGHRS, CDR2 YFSETQ. The chain's CDR3 is CASSLRWAYEQYF. DNA for the CDR3: TGCGCCAGCAGCTTGAGGTGGGCCTACGAGCAGTACTTC.

The V call is TRBV30, the J call TRBJ2-1, with 12 nucleotides matching TRBD1. CDR3 size: 12 residues. The V gene's germline CDR1 is GTSNPN and CDR2 SVGIG (reference sequence). Trimming removed 2 bases from V and 14 bases from J; junction bases left unmatched: 4. CDR3 amino acids: CAWSRDRGREFF. The CDR3 coding sequence is TGTGCCTGGAGTAGGGACAGGGGGCGCGAGTTCTTC. Together with reference TRBV30 and TRBJ2-1, the CDR3 gives the full variable domain: SQTIHQWPATLVQPVGSPLSLECTVEGTSNPNLYWYRQAAGRGLQLLFYSVGIGQISSEVPQNLSASRPQDRQFILSSKKLLLSDSGFYLCAWSRDRGREFFGPGTRLTVL.

This chain links TRBV20-1 with TRBJ2-5; no reliable D call. Germline CDR1 is DFQATT and CDR2 is SNEGSKA (reference sequence). V gave up 3 bases and J gave up 5 bases, with 13 bases separating them. The CDR3 has 13 residues. CDR3 sequence reads: CSARNTFEETQYF. The CDR3 nucleotides read TGCAGTGCTAGGAATACCTTTGAGGAGACCCAGTACTTC.

In its sample, this clonotype was seen a few times. V and J are TRBV12-3 or TRBV12-4 and TRBJ2-3; D uncertain. V gave up 4 bases and J gave up 6 bases, with 8 bases separating them. This CDR3 is 12 amino acids long. The CDR3 loop reads CASSYIADTQYF. CDR3 nucleotide sequence: TGTGCCAGCAGTTACATTGCGGATACGCAGTATTTT.

This clonotype has more than one count but fewer than ten. The chain carries TRBV11-2 and TRBJ2-5; D call uncertain. Trimming took 5 bases from V and 2 from J, leaving 18 bases between them. The germline gives CDR1 SGHAT, CDR2 FQNNGV. The CDR3 is made up of 16 amino acids. CDR3 protein: CASSPLWSRRQETQYF. CDR3 bases: TGTGCCAGCAGCCCCCTCTGGTCGCGTCGGCAAGAGACCCAGTACTTC.